The 5 T cell receptor beta chains presented below share a single source sample, sequenced in a study of follicular helper T cells after annual influenza vaccination. Time point specified: 2014-2015 season, pre-vaccination. Sequencing was performed with immunoSEQ multiplex PCR; in TCRdb, only in-frame clones are kept and a portion is missing. The sample has approximately 12,000 clones; just under 80% are singletons. Sample: CXCR5- memory CD4+ T cells sorted from blood, taken on the day of influenza vaccination. These receptors were collected from an adult who received the influenza vaccine.

The V gene is TRBV7-3, the J gene TRBJ2-7, with 8 positions matching TRBD2. This CDR3 is 14 amino acids long. V dropped 2 bases and J dropped 2; count of bases not matched to a gene: 2. Germline CDR1 is SGHTA and CDR2 is FQGTGA. For the CDR3, the DNA is TGTGCCAGCAGCTTATCGGGGGGGCCCTACGAGCAGTACTTC. The encoded protein is CASSLSGGPYEQYF.

This clone came up a few times. The chain is built from TRBV6-5 and TRBJ2-7; D may be TRBD2 (7 bases). V dropped 2 bases and J dropped 3 bases, with 11 bases sitting between them. Germline-derived CDR1 and CDR2 are MNHEY and SVGAGI. The CDR3 runs to 14 residues. The CDR3 bases are TGTGCCAGCAGTTACGCCGGGGGGCTCTACGAGCAGTACTTC. Translation gives CASSYAGGLYEQYF.

V gene TRBV5-8 combines with J gene TRBJ1-1; no firm D call. Trimming left V 0 bases short and J 0 bases short, with 12 bases between. The V gene's germline CDR1 is SGHTS and CDR2 YDEGEE. The CDR3 is made up of 16 amino acids. The CDR3, as DNA: TGTGCCAGCAGCTTGGGGGCAGGAACCATGAACACTGAAGCTTTCTTT. Protein: CASSLGAGTMNTEAFF.

This clone showed up just a few times. J is TRBJ1-5 and V is TRBV18; D not resolved. The V and J ends lost 5 bases and 0 bases respectively, with 8 bases between them. The CDR3 has 14 residues. The germline V gene encodes CDR1 KGHSH and CDR2 LQKENI. The DNA for the CDR3 is TGTGCCAGCTCATCCTCCAATAGCAATCAGCCCCAGCATTTT. Protein: CASSSSNSNQPQHF.

The chain combines TRBV5-1 with TRBJ2-1, with 7 nucleotides matching TRBD1. This CDR3 is 16 amino acids long. Germline V gene data show CDR1 as SGHRS and CDR2 as YFSETQ. The ends lost 0 bases at V and 4 bases at J; junction bases unmatched: 7. CDR3 sequence: CASSLEGGRGYNEQFF. CDR3 in DNA: TGCGCCAGCAGCTTGGAAGGGGGCCGCGGGTACAATGAGCAGTTCTTC.